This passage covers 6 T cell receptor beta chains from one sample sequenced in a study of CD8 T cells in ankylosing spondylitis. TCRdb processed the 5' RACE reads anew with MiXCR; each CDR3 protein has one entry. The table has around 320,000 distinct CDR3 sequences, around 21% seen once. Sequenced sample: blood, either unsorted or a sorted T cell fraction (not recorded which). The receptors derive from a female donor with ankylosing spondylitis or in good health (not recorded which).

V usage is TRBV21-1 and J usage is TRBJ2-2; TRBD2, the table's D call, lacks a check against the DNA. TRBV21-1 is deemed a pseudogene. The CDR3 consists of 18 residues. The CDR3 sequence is CASSKAPRPRINTGELFF. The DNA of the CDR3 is TGTGCCAGCAGCAAAGCGCCCAGGCCCAGGATTAACACCGGGGAGCTGTTTTTT.

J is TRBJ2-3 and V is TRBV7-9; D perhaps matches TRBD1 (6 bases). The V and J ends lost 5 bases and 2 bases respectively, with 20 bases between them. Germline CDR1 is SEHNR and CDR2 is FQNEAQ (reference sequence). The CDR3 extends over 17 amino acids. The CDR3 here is CASSPRLRQATTDTQYF. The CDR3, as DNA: TGTGCCAGCAGCCCCCGCCTCCGACAGGCTACCACAGATACGCAGTATTTT.

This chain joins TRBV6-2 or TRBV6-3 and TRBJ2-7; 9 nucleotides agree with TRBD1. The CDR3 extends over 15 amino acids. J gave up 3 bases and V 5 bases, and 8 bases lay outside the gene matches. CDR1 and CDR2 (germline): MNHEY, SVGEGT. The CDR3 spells CASSVTGGDFYEQYF. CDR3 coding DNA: TGTGCCAGCAGTGTAACAGGGGGCGATTTCTACGAGCAGTACTTC.

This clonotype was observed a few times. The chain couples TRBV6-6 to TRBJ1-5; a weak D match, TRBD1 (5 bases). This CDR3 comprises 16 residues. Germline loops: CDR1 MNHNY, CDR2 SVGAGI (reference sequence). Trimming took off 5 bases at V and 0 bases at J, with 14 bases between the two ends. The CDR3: CASSMGTSYSNQPQHF. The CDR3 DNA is TGTGCCAGCAGTATGGGGACTTCGTATAGCAATCAGCCCCAGCATTTT.

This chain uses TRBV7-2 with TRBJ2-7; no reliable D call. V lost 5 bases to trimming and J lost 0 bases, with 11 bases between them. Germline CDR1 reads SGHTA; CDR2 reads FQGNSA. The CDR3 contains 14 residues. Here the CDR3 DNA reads TGTGCCAGCAGCCCCGTCCAAGTCTCCTACGAGCAGTACTTC. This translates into CASSPVQVSYEQYF.

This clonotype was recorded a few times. The CDR3 here is CSARETGTFYEQYF. Written as DNA, the CDR3 is TGCAGTGCTAGAGAGACCGGGACCTTCTACGAGCAGTACTTC. This rearrangement joins TRBV20-1 to TRBJ2-7, with D perhaps TRBD1 or TRBD2 (5 bases each). The CDR3 spans 14 residues. CDR1 is DFQATT and CDR2 is SNEGSKA in the germline V gene (reference sequence). V lost 0 bases to trimming and J lost 3 bases, with 12 bases between them.